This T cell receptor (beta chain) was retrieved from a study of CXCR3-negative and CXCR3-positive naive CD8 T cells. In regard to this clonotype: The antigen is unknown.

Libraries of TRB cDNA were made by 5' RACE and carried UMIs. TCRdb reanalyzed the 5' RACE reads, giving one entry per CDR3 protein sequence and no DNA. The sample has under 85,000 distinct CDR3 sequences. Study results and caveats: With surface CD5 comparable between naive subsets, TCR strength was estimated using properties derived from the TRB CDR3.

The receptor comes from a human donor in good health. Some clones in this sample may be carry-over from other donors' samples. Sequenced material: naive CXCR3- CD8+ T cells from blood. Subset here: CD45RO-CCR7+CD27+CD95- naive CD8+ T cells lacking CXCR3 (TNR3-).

The CDR3 protein is CSARSEMPYEQYF. The chain links TRBV20-1 to TRBJ2-7. This CDR3 contains 13 residues. CDR1 is DFQATT, CDR2 SNEGSKA, per germline (reference sequence).